The next 4 T cell receptor beta chains were all read from a single sample in a study of shared clonotypes between healthy human individuals. Generated by immunoSEQ multiplex PCR, the TCRdb table keeps only in-frame clones and is missing some. Altogether under 1,900,000 clones are present, around 98.5% being singletons, with the ten largest covering approximately 0.4%. The sequenced sample was naive CD4+ T cells sorted from blood. Subset denoted: CD45RA+ positively selected. The receptors were sampled from a man aged 25-45 years in good health.

This chain links TRBV18 with TRBJ1-5; D is undetermined. V was cut by 4 bases and J by 5 bases, with 12 bases left in between. The CDR3 is 14 residues long. Germline lookup yields CDR1 KGHSH and CDR2 LQKENI. The CDR3 region is CASSQSTSDQPQHF. DNA of the CDR3: TGTGCCAGCTCACAAAGTACGAGCGATCAGCCCCAGCATTTT. Combining the CDR3 with reference TRBV18 and TRBJ1-5 gives the whole variable domain NAGVMQNPRHLVRRRGQEARLRCSPMKGHSHVYWYRQLPEEGLKFMVYLQKENIIDESGMPKERFSAEFPKEGPSILRIQQVVRGDSAAYFCASSQSTSDQPQHFGDGTRLSIL.

The chain has TRBV10-1 and TRBJ2-1, with 9 bases identical to TRBD2. This CDR3 has 15 residues. CDR1 is WNHNN and CDR2 is SYGVQD in the germline V gene (reference sequence). V shed 4 bases and J 8 bases; nucleotides not matched to a gene: 9. The CDR3: CASSGTSVAGDEQFF. For the CDR3, the DNA is TGCGCCAGCAGTGGGACTAGCGTTGCCGGAGATGAGCAGTTCTTC.

This clone was recorded only once. This chain joins TRBV19 and TRBJ2-7, with 7 bases fitting TRBD1. CDR3 length equals 12 residues. With 5 bases clipped from V and 6 bases from J, the junction kept 4 bases outside the gene matches. Germline lookup yields CDR1 LNHDA and CDR2 SQIVND (reference sequence). The CDR3 region is CASSADRAEQYF. The CDR3 DNA reads as TGTGCCAGTAGTGCTGACAGGGCCGAGCAGTACTTC.

The V gene is TRBV6-9, the J gene TRBJ2-1, with D unclear. V dropped 10 bases and J dropped 0 bases, with 16 bases sitting between them. Germline CDR1 MNHGY, CDR2 SVAAGI. The CDR3 covers 15 residues. The CDR3 spells CAISSAPSSYNEQFF. As DNA, the CDR3 is TGTGCCATCTCGAGCGCCCCGAGCTCCTACAATGAGCAGTTCTTC.